A single sample is the source of the 16 T cell receptor beta chains below, sequenced in a study of T cell responses to AZD1222 COVID-19 vaccine. This table comes from immunoSEQ multiplex PCR, and its TCRdb copy is limited to in-frame clones, with some not included. The sample consists of about 140,000 clones, 91% of them appearing once. This sample comprised peripheral blood, obtained 28 days after the second dose of the MenACWY control vaccine. The origin of the receptors is an adult who received the MenACWY meningococcal vaccine as a control.

In the case of this clone: A junction end diverges from the germline sequence, so it may reflect a read error. The chain combines TRBV12-3 or TRBV12-4 with TRBJ2-3; D is uncertain. The CDR3 has 12 amino acids. CDR3: CASSSTTYTQYF. The CDR3 DNA follows: TGTGCCAGCAGCTCAACCACATATACGCAGTATTTT.

The chain carries TRBV30 and TRBJ1-2; the D is unclear. The V gene lost 2 bases and the J gene lost 4 bases, with 11 bases spanning the gap. The CDR3 runs 13 residues. The germline CDR1 and CDR2 sequences are GTSNPN and SVGIG (reference sequence). CDR3 amino acids: CAWSPQTSYGYTF. DNA for the CDR3: TGTGCCTGGAGTCCGCAGACTAGCTATGGCTACACCTTC.

This rearrangement joins TRBV19 to TRBJ1-2; the D gene is possibly TRBD1 (6 bases). V was shortened by 4 bases and J by 7 bases, with 22 bases between the two germline ends. The CDR3 is 16 residues long. Germline assignment: CDR1 LNHDA and CDR2 SQIVND (reference sequence). The CDR3 coding sequence is TGTGCCAGTAGTACCAAGGGGGGCATGATTCTTCGTGGCTACACCTTC. Its translation: CASSTKGGMILRGYTF.

Concerning this clone: Other nucleotide sequences in the sample specify the same CDR3. V and J are TRBV18 and TRBJ1-1; no clear D gene. This CDR3 contains 13 residues. Germline CDR1 and CDR2: KGHSH and LQKENI. V was trimmed by 4 bases and J by 2 bases, leaving 8 bases between them. CDR3 amino acids: CASSRQANTEAFF. The CDR3 DNA is TGTGCCAGCTCACGCCAGGCAAACACTGAAGCTTTCTTT.

J is TRBJ2-2 and V is TRBV25-1, with D tentatively TRBD1 (5 bases). Per germline, CDR1 MGHDK and CDR2 SYGVNS. V lost 8 bases, J lost 1 base, and 11 bases lay in between. This CDR3 spans 14 amino acids. This CDR3 is CASQGVGNTGELFF. The CDR3 bases are TGTGCCAGCCAAGGGGTGGGGAACACCGGGGAGCTGTTTTTT.

This clone was recorded once. Here the CDR3 DNA reads TGTGCCAGCAGCTTAGATGGGGCGGGGCCCTCGGAGCTGTTTTTT. Translation gives CASSLDGAGPSELFF. The V and J genes are TRBV7-2 and TRBJ2-2, with D perhaps TRBD2 (6 bases). The V gene lost 1 base and the J gene lost 10 bases, with 16 bases spanning the gap. This CDR3 comprises 15 residues. Germline-derived CDR1 and CDR2 are SGHTA and FQGNSA.

The chain has TRBV19 and TRBJ2-5, with 7 bases that match TRBD1. The CDR3 totals 14 residues. The germline gives CDR1 LNHDA, CDR2 SQIVND (reference sequence). With V trimmed by 4 bases and J by 3 bases, 5 bases remained unmatched. DNA for the CDR3: TGTGCCAGTAGTAGGACAGGAATGAAAGAGACCCAGTACTTC. This codes for CASSRTGMKETQYF. Complete variable domain (other parts from reference TRBV19 and TRBJ2-5): DGGITQSPKYLFRKEGQNVTLSCEQNLNHDAMYWYRQDPGQGLRLIYYSQIVNDFQKGDIAEGYSVSREKKESFPLTVTSAQKNPTAFYLCASSRTGMKETQYFGPGTRLLVL.

The CDR3 coding sequence is TGTGCCAGCAGTTTTGGTCTGAAAAATCCCTACGAGCAGTACTTC. Translating it yields CASSFGLKNPYEQYF. The chain carries TRBV6-2 or TRBV6-3 and TRBJ2-7; D call uncertain. Between the trimmed V and J ends, which lost 4 bases and 2 bases, there was a span of 15 bases. The CDR3 covers 15 residues. Germline V gene sequence: CDR1 MNHEY, CDR2 SVGEGT.

The chain uses TRBV19 and TRBJ2-3; D is uncertain. CDR3 length equals 14 residues. Per germline, CDR1 LNHDA and CDR2 SQIVND (reference sequence). The V end lost 8 bases, the J end lost 0 bases, and 12 bases lay between the germline ends. CDR3 nucleotides: TGTGCCAGTGGCTCAACATCTAGCACAGATACGCAGTATTTT. Translation: CASGSTSSTDTQYF.

The chain couples TRBV2 to TRBJ2-1; 8 bases fit TRBD2. The CDR3 consists of 15 residues. CDR1 and CDR2 from the germline V gene are SNHLY and FYNNEI. The junction had 10 bases not matched to a gene; V was cut back by 7 bases and J by 5 bases. As DNA, the CDR3 is TGTGCCAGCACCCTTGGACCGGGGGGGCACAATGAGCAGTTCTTC. Translated: CASTLGPGGHNEQFF.

This clone was seen only once. V is TRBV24-1 and J is TRBJ2-2; TRBD1 is a possible D gene (6 bases). Looked up from germline, CDR1 is KGHDR and CDR2 is SFDVKD. The V end was cut by 4 bases, the J end by 0 bases, with 14 bases between. The CDR3 covers 17 residues. CDR3 amino acids: CATSELPQGTNTGELFF. The CDR3 DNA is TGTGCCACCAGTGAGCTACCACAGGGAACGAACACCGGGGAGCTGTTTTTT.

The chain couples TRBV7-2 to TRBJ2-3, with 7 bases fitting TRBD2. V lost 3 bases and J lost 2; bases outside the gene matches: 5. From germline, CDR1 is SGHTA and CDR2 FQGNSA. The CDR3 is 15 amino acids. CDR3 sequence (DNA): TGTGCCAGCAGCTTTGTGGGACTACCCACAGATACGCAGTATTTT. It specifies CASSFVGLPTDTQYF.

This chain links TRBV28 with TRBJ2-7, with 11 bases lining up with TRBD2. With 5 bases clipped from V and 0 bases from J, the junction kept 6 bases outside the gene matches. This CDR3 region has 16 residues. Per the germline V gene, CDR1 is MDHEN and CDR2 is SYDVKM. The CDR3 DNA sequence: TGTGCCAGCAGTCCTCCGGGACTAGCGGACTCCTACGAGCAGTACTTC. It is translated as CASSPPGLADSYEQYF. The entire variable domain, with the rest obtained from reference TRBV28 and TRBJ2-7, is as follows: DVKVTQSSRYLVKRTGEKVFLECVQDMDHENMFWYRQDPGLGLRLIYFSYDVKMKEKGDIPEGYSVSREKKERFSLILESASTNQTSMYLCASSPPGLADSYEQYFGPGTRLTVT.

This rearrangement joins TRBV19 to TRBJ2-7, with 8 bases aligning to TRBD2. Trimming cost V 3 bases and J 3 bases; bases outside gene matches: 7. This CDR3 is 15 amino acids long. The germline CDR1 and CDR2 sequences are LNHDA and SQIVND (reference sequence). The CDR3 nucleotides are TGTGCCAGTAGTATCATTCCGGGGGGGATCTACGAGCAGTACTTC. Its protein is CASSIIPGGIYEQYF.

V usage is TRBV19 and J usage is TRBJ1-1; D is unresolved. The CDR3 covers 14 residues. Germline values: CDR1 LNHDA, CDR2 SQIVND (reference sequence). The V end was cut by 1 base, the J end by 0 bases, with 6 bases between. For the CDR3, the DNA is TGTGCCAGTAGTATAGGTATCATGAACACTGAAGCTTTCTTT. Protein sequence: CASSIGIMNTEAFF.

The chain carries TRBV5-6 and TRBJ1-2; a weak D match, TRBD1 (5 bases). The V gene's germline CDR1 is SGHDT and CDR2 YYEEEE. Trimming stripped 0 bases from V and 7 bases from J, with 10 bases between. The CDR3 is 13 amino acids. The CDR3 loop reads CASSLEGISGYTF. CDR3 DNA: TGTGCCAGCAGCTTGGAGGGGATTAGTGGCTACACCTTC.